Listed below are T cell receptor beta chains from one sample, sequenced in a study of technical replicates of blood from several donors. Clones were sequenced by immunoSEQ multiplex PCR, and TCRdb holds only the in-frame ones, with some missing. The table lists 75,000 to 90,000 clones, 85% to 95% of them singletons. The sample taken for sequencing was T cells isolated from PBMCs. These receptors were collected from a human donor in good health. CDR3s include the opening cysteine and the closing phenylalanine or tryptophan. The D gene is left open where the match is weak. The size entry is marked missing in some rows and otherwise reads once, few, many or a size class.

j_gene	d_gene	abundance	v_gene	CDR3aa	CDR3nt
TRBJ2-7	-	-	TRBV11-2	CASRYTLQGSYEQYF	TGTGCCAGCAGATATACTTTGCAGGGGTCCTACGAGCAGTACTTC
TRBJ2-3	TRBD2	-	TRBV5-6	CASSLAGLEGTDTQYF	TGTGCCAGCAGCTTGGCAGGACTAGAAGGGACAGATACGCAGTATTTT
TRBJ2-7	TRBD2	-	TRBV29-1	CSVQTSGRYEQYF	TGCAGCGTCCAGACTAGCGGGAGGTACGAGCAGTACTTC
TRBJ1-4	TRBD1	few	TRBV7-9	CASSTGQGLVEKLFF	TGTGCCAGCAGCACGGGACAGGGTCTTGTGGAAAAACTGTTTTTT
TRBJ2-1	TRBD2	-	TRBV19	CASSSWTSGNSNEQFF	TGTGCCAGTAGTTCGTGGACTAGCGGGAACTCCAATGAGCAGTTCTTC
TRBJ2-7	-	-	TRBV9	CASSVTRGGEQYF	TGTGCCAGCAGCGTAACCAGGGGCGGGGAGCAGTACTTC
TRBJ1-1	-	-	TRBV6-1	CASGGAPWNTEAFF	TGTGCCAGTGGAGGGGCTCCCTGGAACACTGAAGCTTTCTTT
TRBJ1-2	TRBD1	-	TRBV2	CASSQGQGGYTF	TGTGCCAGCAGTCAAGGACAGGGAGGCTACACCTTC
TRBJ2-7	TRBD1	-	TRBV5-4	CASSLYRGQGDEQYF	TGTGCCAGCAGCTTGTATCGGGGACAGGGCGACGAGCAGTACTTC
TRBJ1-3	-	-	TRBV11-2	CAVHGESGNTIYF	TGTGCCGTCCACGGGGAATCTGGAAACACCATATATTTT
TRBJ2-5	-	-	TRBV25-1	CASSELTRETQYF	TGTGCCAGCAGTGAATTAACCAGGGAGACCCAGTACTTC
TRBJ1-2	TRBD1	-	TRBV11-2	CASSLVQGWNYGYTF	TGTGCCAGCAGCTTAGTACAGGGGTGGAACTATGGCTACACCTTC
TRBJ2-5	TRBD1	-	TRBV4-2	CASSQEQGVTETQYF	TGTGCCAGCAGCCAAGAACAGGGGGTAACAGAGACCCAGTACTTC
TRBJ2-5	TRBD2	-	TRBV19	CASSLSGAETQYF	TGTGCCAGTTCCCTTAGCGGGGCGGAGACCCAGTACTTC
TRBJ2-1	TRBD2	-	TRBV28	CASSLGSGSNEQFF	TGTGCCAGCAGTTTAGGTAGCGGGAGCAATGAGCAGTTCTTC
TRBJ1-5	TRBD1	-	TRBV5-1	CASSLSGGSNQPQHF	TGCGCCAGCAGCTTGTCAGGGGGGAGCAATCAGCCCCAGCATTTT
TRBJ1-3	-	-	TRBV9	CASSVVDTGTSGNTIYF	TGTGCCAGCAGCGTAGTCGATACGGGTACCTCTGGAAACACCATATATTTT
TRBJ1-1	-	once	TRBV7-9	CASSLVENTEAFF	TGTGCCAGCAGCTTAGTAGAGAACACTGAAGCTTTCTTT
TRBJ2-7	TRBD2	-	TRBV4-3	CASSQIRASGYYEQYF	TGCGCCAGCAGCCAAATTCGTGCTAGCGGATACTACGAGCAGTACTTC
TRBJ1-4	-	-	TRBV11-2	CASSFTLDYFEKLFF	TGTGCCAGCAGCTTTACTTTGGACTACTTTGAAAAACTGTTTTTT
TRBJ2-6	-	-	TRBV7-9	CASSPPSGANVLTF	TGTGCCAGCAGCCCCCCATCTGGGGCCAACGTCCTGACTTTC
TRBJ2-7	-	-	TRBV9	CASSSHDREAYEQYF	TGTGCCAGCAGCTCCCACGACAGAGAAGCCTACGAGCAGTACTTC
TRBJ2-7	-	-	TRBV9	CASSVATSPVQYF	TGTGCCAGCAGCGTAGCTACGTCCCCCGTGCAGTACTTC
TRBJ1-2	-	-	TRBV7-9	CASNTGGRAYGYTF	TGTGCCAGCAACACTGGGGGCAGGGCCTATGGCTACACCTTC
TRBJ2-7	TRBD2	-	TRBV9	CASSSSGNEQYF	TGTGCCAGCAGCTCTAGCGGAAACGAGCAGTACTTC
TRBJ2-1	TRBD2	-	TRBV27	CASSLSVAGYNEQFF	TGTGCCAGCAGTTTATCTGTAGCGGGATACAATGAGCAGTTCTTC
TRBJ1-1	TRBD1	-	TRBV5-1	CASSFGQGRSTEAFF	TGCGCCAGCAGCTTTGGACAGGGGAGGAGCACTGAAGCTTTCTTT